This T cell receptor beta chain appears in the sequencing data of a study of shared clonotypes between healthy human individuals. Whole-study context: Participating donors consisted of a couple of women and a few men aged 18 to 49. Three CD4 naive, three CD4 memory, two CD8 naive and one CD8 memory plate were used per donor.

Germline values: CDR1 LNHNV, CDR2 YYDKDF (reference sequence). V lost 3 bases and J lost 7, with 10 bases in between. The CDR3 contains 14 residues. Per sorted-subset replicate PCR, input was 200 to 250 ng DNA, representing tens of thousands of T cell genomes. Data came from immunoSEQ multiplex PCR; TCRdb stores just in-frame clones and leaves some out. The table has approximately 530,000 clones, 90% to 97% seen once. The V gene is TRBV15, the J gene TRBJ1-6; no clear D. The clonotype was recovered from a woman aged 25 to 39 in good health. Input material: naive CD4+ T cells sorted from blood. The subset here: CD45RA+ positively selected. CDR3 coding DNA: TGTGCCACCAGCAGGGATATTATGAATTCACCCCTCCACTTT. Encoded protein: CATSRDIMNSPLHF.